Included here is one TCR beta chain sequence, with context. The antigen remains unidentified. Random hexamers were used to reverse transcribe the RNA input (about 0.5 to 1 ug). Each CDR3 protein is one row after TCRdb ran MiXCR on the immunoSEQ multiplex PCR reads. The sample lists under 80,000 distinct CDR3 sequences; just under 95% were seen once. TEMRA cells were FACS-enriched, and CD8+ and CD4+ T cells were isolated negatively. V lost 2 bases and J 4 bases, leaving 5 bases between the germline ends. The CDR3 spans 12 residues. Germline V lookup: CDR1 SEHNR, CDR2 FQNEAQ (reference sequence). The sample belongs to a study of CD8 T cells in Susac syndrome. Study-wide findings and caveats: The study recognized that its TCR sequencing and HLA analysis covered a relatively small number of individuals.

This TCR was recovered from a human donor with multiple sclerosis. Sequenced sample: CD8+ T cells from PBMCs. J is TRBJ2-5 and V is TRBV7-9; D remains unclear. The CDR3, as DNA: TGTGCCAGCAGCTTACTGCGAGAGACCCAGTACTTC. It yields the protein CASSLLRETQYF.